These T cell receptor beta chains were read from a single sample in a study of T cells in localized non-small cell lung cancer. Assay: immunoSEQ multiplex PCR; the TCRdb copy retains only in-frame clones and omits some. The sample has more than 70,000 clones; approximately 85% are singletons. The specimen was peripheral blood, collected before any cancer treatment. These receptors were collected from a man aged 40 to 70 with stage I lung adenocarcinoma. Each CDR3 is given with its conserved first and last residue. D genes are given only for firm matches. The size of a clone is reported for some rows only, either as once, few or many, or as a class for expanded clones.

V gene: TRBV2; J gene: TRBJ1-1; clone size: few; D gene: TRBD1; CDR3 DNA: TGTGCCAGCAGTGGATCCAGGGGGCAAACTGAAGCTTTCTTT; CDR3 protein: CASSGSRGQTEAFF
V gene: TRBV28; J gene: TRBJ2-1; clone size: .; D gene: TRBD1; CDR3 DNA: TGTGCCAGCAGTATCCTAGGACAGGGGGCCTACAATGAGCAGTTCTTC; CDR3 protein: CASSILGQGAYNEQFF
V gene: TRBV6-6; J gene: TRBJ1-6; clone size: .; D gene: TRBD1; CDR3 DNA: TGTGCCAGCAGTACGAGGACAGGCTACAATTCACCCCTCCACTTT; CDR3 protein: CASSTRTGYNSPLHF
V gene: TRBV5-8; J gene: TRBJ1-1; clone size: once; D gene: .; CDR3 DNA: TGTGCCAGCAGCCCGGAGGGCGACACTGAAGCTTTCTTT; CDR3 protein: CASSPEGDTEAFF
V gene: TRBV4-2; J gene: TRBJ2-5; clone size: .; D gene: .; CDR3 DNA: TGTGCCAGCAGCCCCCAGACGGCTCAAGAGACCCAGTACTTC; CDR3 protein: CASSPQTAQETQYF
V gene: TRBV2; J gene: TRBJ1-1; clone size: few; D gene: TRBD1; CDR3 DNA: TGTGCCAGCAGTCAAAATGACAGGGGGCGAAACGCTGAAGCTTTCTTT; CDR3 protein: CASSQNDRGRNAEAFF
V gene: TRBV27; J gene: TRBJ2-3; clone size: .; D gene: .; CDR3 DNA: TGTGCCAGCAGTTCAAGAGTCGGACATTACGGGTCCCCATCGTATGGACCTAGCACAGATACGCAGTATTTT; CDR3 protein: CASSSRVGHYGSPSYGPSTDTQYF
V gene: TRBV6-5; J gene: TRBJ2-1; clone size: .; D gene: TRBD2; CDR3 DNA: TGTGCCAGCACAGCAGGGCGGGGGAACAATGAGCAGTTCTTC; CDR3 protein: CASTAGRGNNEQFF
V gene: TRBV30; J gene: TRBJ2-7; clone size: few; D gene: TRBD1; CDR3 DNA: TGTGCCTGGAGCGCGAAGCGGGGGACAGGGGGAGACGAGCAGTACTTC; CDR3 protein: CAWSAKRGTGGDEQYF
V gene: TRBV27; J gene: TRBJ1-2; clone size: .; D gene: .; CDR3 DNA: TGTGCCAGCTCCCGGAGGGTTTCATGGGCTAACTCTGGCTACACCTTC; CDR3 protein: CASSRRVSWANSGYTF
V gene: TRBV2; J gene: TRBJ2-1; clone size: .; D gene: TRBD1; CDR3 DNA: TGTGCCAGCAGTGTAAGTTCCGGACAGGGTGCCTACAATGAGCAGTTCTTC; CDR3 protein: CASSVSSGQGAYNEQFF
V gene: TRBV2; J gene: TRBJ2-1; clone size: .; D gene: .; CDR3 DNA: TGTGCCAGCACCGGGGGATCCTACAATGAGCAGTTCTTC; CDR3 protein: CASTGGSYNEQFF
V gene: TRBV6-5; J gene: TRBJ2-7; clone size: .; D gene: .; CDR3 DNA: TGTGCCAGCAGGTTAACGACAGGACGTACCTACGAGCAGTACTTC; CDR3 protein: CASRLTTGRTYEQYF
V gene: TRBV11-2; J gene: TRBJ1-3; clone size: .; D gene: .; CDR3 DNA: TGTGCCAGCAGTCTTTTGGACGGACTCTCTGGAAACACCATATATTTT; CDR3 protein: CASSLLDGLSGNTIYF
V gene: TRBV2; J gene: TRBJ2-7; clone size: .; D gene: .; CDR3 DNA: TGTGCCAGCATCCTCCCTTCGGGACAAGACGAGCAGTACTTC; CDR3 protein: CASILPSGQDEQYF
V gene: TRBV27; J gene: TRBJ1-2; clone size: .; D gene: .; CDR3 DNA: TGTGCCAGCCGGTTCTCAGGGATATCCCCCGTAGGCTACACCTTC; CDR3 protein: CASRFSGISPVGYTF
V gene: TRBV5-1; J gene: TRBJ1-1; clone size: .; D gene: .; CDR3 DNA: TGCGCCAGCAGCTTGGGTTCTACTGGGAGTGGCACTGAAGCTTTCTTT; CDR3 protein: CASSLGSTGSGTEAFF
V gene: TRBV6-6; J gene: TRBJ1-2; clone size: many; D gene: .; CDR3 DNA: TGTGCCAGCAGTACGACAGGTGATGGCTACACCTTC; CDR3 protein: CASSTTGDGYTF
V gene: TRBV9; J gene: TRBJ2-1; clone size: .; D gene: TRBD2; CDR3 DNA: TGTGCCAGCAACGGACTAGCGGATTACAATGAGCAGTTCTTC; CDR3 protein: CASNGLADYNEQFF
V gene: TRBV19; J gene: TRBJ1-5; clone size: once; D gene: .; CDR3 DNA: TGTGCCAGTAGTCCACCAGGACGTCGTGGCAATCAGCCCCAGCATTTT; CDR3 protein: CASSPPGRRGNQPQHF
V gene: TRBV28; J gene: TRBJ2-7; clone size: once; D gene: TRBD1; CDR3 DNA: TGTGCCAGCAGTTTATCCCACAGGGGGCGCGAGCAGTACTTC; CDR3 protein: CASSLSHRGREQYF
V gene: TRBV30; J gene: TRBJ1-3; clone size: once; D gene: .; CDR3 DNA: TGTGCCCGGAAGGTGGGTTCTGGAAACACCATATATTTT; CDR3 protein: CARKVGSGNTIYF
V gene: TRBV30; J gene: TRBJ2-6; clone size: once; D gene: .; CDR3 DNA: TGTGCCTGGATGAAGTCCCTCTCTGGGGCCAACGTCCTGACTTTC; CDR3 protein: CAWMKSLSGANVLTF
V gene: TRBV4-3; J gene: TRBJ1-4; clone size: few; D gene: .; CDR3 DNA: TGCGCCAGCAGCCTGCGCCAGGGTGGGGAAAAACTGTTTTTT; CDR3 protein: CASSLRQGGEKLFF
V gene: TRBV28; J gene: TRBJ1-3; clone size: .; D gene: .; CDR3 DNA: TGTGCCAGCCATGCACAGGGTGGTGGAAACACCATATATTTT; CDR3 protein: CASHAQGGGNTIYF
V gene: TRBV5-1; J gene: TRBJ1-5; clone size: .; D gene: .; CDR3 DNA: TGCGCCAGCAGCTTGGCAGGGGTTAGCAATCAGCCCCAGCATTTT; CDR3 protein: CASSLAGVSNQPQHF
V gene: TRBV7-2; J gene: TRBJ2-5; clone size: once; D gene: TRBD2; CDR3 DNA: TGTGCCAGCAGCTTAGGGCAGCTAGCGGGGGCCTCGGCAGGAGAGACCCAGTACTTC; CDR3 protein: CASSLGQLAGASAGETQYF
V gene: TRBV6-6; J gene: TRBJ2-2; clone size: .; D gene: TRBD2; CDR3 DNA: TGTGCCAGCGGTCTAGCGGGGACCGGGGAGCTGTTTTTT; CDR3 protein: CASGLAGTGELFF